This T cell receptor beta chain was retrieved from a study of T cells in localized non-small cell lung cancer. The data were produced by immunoSEQ multiplex PCR, yet TCRdb's version contains in-frame clones alone and is incomplete. This sample yields about 40,000 clones, of which 86% are seen a single time; about 6% belongs to the top ten. Trimming took off 2 bases at V and 4 bases at J, with 9 bases between the two ends. This CDR3 contains 14 residues. CDR1 and CDR2 (germline): SGHAT, FQNNGV. The receptor was isolated from a man between 40 and 75 years old with stage I lung adenocarcinoma. This sample comprised peripheral blood, obtained before any cancer treatment. V is TRBV11-2 and J is TRBJ2-4; D is possibly TRBD1 (6 bases). The CDR3 DNA follows: TGTGCCAGCAGCTTACAGGGGTTGAAAAACATTCAGTACTTC. This codes for CASSLQGLKNIQYF. Full variable domain (remainder filled in from reference TRBV11-2 and TRBJ2-4): EAGVAQSPRYKIIEKRQSVAFWCNPISGHATLYWYQQILGQGPKLLIQFQNNGVVDDSQLPKDRFSAERLKGVDSTLKIQPAKLEDSAVYLCASSLQGLKNIQYFGAGTRLSVL.